By sample fraction, the clone carrying this T cell receptor beta chain is medium-sized. Its antigen is unidentified. The entry originates in a study of Tregs in tolerant kidney transplant recipients. Germline V gene lookup returns CDR1 MDHEN and CDR2 SYDVKM. Trimming took off 6 bases at V and 5 bases at J, with 4 bases between the two ends. This CDR3 has 11 amino acids. Clones were read by immunoSEQ multiplex PCR, and TCRdb kept only the in-frame ones, dropping some. The table lists tens of thousands of clones, around 87% of them singletons. Findings of the study overall: Expanding Tregs on activated donor B cells appeared to best identify donor-specific TCRbeta clones. Changing PCR primers prevented nucleotide comparison between some patients' samples. Biological reproducibility was not directly addressed, but technical replication error appeared minimal.

Recipients received nonmyeloablative bone marrow transplants from related graft donors, with transient mixed chimerism. Thawed PBMCs were FACS-sorted into unstimulated CD4+CD25+CD127- regulatory T cells, CD4+CD25- non-regulatory cells, CD4 and CD8 cells. This material consisted of CD4+ T cells from blood (PBMCs), taken 6 months after the transplant. The chain recombines TRBV28 with TRBJ1-4; D is uncertain. This sequence originates from a human patient who received a combined kidney and bone marrow transplant. Part of the T cell pool may stem from the graft donor. The CDR3 region is CASRLNEKLFF. The CDR3 DNA reads TGTGCCAGCAGACTAAATGAAAAACTGTTTTTT.